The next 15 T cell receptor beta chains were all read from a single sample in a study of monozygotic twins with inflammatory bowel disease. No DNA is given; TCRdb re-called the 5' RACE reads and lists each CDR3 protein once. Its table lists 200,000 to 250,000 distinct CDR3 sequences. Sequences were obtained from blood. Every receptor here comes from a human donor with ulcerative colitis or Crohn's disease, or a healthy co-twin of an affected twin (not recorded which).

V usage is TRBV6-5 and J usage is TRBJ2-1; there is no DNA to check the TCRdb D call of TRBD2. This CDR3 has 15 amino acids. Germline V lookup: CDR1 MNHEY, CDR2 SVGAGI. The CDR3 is CASSYSAGGFDEQFF.

The CDR3: CASSPSQGKAFF. The chain has TRBV27 and TRBJ1-1; the TRBD1 assignment by TCRdb is unverifiable without DNA. Germline CDR1 reads MNHEY; CDR2 reads SMNVEV (reference sequence). The CDR3 sequence is 12 residues long.

CDR3 region: CVSSYRSGEGGETQYF. The chain uses TRBV12-3 or TRBV12-4 and TRBJ2-5; TCRdb's D call, TRBD2, is unchecked because there is no DNA. The CDR3 length is 16 residues.

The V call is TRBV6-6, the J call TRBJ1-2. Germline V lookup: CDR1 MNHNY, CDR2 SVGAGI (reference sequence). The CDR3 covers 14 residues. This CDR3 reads CASSYYSADYGYTF.

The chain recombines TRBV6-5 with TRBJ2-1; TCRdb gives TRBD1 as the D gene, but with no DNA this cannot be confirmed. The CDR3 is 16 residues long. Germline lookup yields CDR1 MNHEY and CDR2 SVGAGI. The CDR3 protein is CASSYEQGSSYNEQFF.

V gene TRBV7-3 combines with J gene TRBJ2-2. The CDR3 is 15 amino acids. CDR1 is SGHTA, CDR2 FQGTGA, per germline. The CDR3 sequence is CASSLTLRGTGELFF. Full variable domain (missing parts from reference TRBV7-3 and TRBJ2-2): GAGVSQTPSNKVTEKGKYVELRCDPISGHTALYWYRQSLGQGPEFLIYFQGTGAADDSGLPNDRFFAVRPEGSVSTLKIQRTERGDSAVYLCASSLTLRGTGELFFGEGSRLTVL.

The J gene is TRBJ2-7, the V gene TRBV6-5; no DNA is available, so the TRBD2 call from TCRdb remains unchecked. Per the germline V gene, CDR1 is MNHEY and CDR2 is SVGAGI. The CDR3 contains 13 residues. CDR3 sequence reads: CASSYSGSYEQYF.

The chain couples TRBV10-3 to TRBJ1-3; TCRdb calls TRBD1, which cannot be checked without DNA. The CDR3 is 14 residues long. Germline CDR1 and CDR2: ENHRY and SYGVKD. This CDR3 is CAISESGTLNTIYF.

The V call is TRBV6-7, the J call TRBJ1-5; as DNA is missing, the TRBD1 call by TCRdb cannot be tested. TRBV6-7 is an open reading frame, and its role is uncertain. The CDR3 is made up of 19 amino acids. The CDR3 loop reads CASSSGGFGDGRSNQPQHF.

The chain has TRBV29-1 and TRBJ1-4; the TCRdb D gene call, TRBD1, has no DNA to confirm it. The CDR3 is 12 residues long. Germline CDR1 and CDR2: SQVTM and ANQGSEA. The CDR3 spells CSVRQGGEKLFF.

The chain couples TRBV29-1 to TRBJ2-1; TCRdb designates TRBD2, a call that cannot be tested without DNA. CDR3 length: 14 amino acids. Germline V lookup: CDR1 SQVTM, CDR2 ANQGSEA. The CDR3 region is CSVSGTSGRNEQFF.

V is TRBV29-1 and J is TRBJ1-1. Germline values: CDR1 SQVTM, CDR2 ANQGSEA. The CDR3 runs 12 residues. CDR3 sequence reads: CSVILVNTEAFF. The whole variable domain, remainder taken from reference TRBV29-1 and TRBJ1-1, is SAVISQKPSRDICQRGTSLTIQCQVDSQVTMMFWYRQQPGQSLTLIATANQGSEATYESGFVIDKFPISRPNLTFSTLTVSNMSPEDSSIYLCSVILVNTEAFFGQGTRLTVV.

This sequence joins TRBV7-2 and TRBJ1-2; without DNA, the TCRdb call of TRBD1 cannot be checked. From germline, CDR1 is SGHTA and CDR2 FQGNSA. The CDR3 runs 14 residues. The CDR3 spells CASSLRGILGGYTF.

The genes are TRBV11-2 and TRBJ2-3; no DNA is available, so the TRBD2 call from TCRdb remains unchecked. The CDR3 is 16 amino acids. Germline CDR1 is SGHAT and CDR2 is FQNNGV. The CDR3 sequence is CASSSFDPGGTDTQYF.

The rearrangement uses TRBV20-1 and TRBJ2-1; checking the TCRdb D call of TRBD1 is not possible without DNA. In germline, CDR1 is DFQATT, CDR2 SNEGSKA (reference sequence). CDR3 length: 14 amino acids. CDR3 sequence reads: CSACLGTAFNEQFF.